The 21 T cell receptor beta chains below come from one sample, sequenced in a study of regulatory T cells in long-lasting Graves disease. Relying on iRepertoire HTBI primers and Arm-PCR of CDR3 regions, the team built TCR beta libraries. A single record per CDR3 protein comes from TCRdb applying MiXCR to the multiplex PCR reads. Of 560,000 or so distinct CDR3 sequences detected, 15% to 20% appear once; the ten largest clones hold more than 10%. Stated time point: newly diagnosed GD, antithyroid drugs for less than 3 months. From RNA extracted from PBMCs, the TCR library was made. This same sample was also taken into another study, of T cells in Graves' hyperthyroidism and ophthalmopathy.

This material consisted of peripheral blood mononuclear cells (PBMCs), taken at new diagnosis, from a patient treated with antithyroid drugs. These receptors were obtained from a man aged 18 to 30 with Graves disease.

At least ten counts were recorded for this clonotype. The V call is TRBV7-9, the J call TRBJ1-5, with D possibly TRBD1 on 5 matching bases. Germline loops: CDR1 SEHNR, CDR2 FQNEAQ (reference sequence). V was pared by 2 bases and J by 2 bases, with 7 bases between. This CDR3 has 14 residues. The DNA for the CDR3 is TGTGCCAGCAGCTTAATGGGGGGCAATCAGCCCCAGCATTTT. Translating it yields CASSLMGGNQPQHF.

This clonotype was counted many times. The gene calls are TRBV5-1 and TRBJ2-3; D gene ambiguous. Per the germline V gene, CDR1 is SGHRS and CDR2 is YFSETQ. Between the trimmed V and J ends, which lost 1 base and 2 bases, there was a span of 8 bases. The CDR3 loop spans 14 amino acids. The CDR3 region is CASSLWALTDTQYF. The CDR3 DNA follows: TGCGCCAGCAGCTTGTGGGCTCTCACAGATACGCAGTATTTT.

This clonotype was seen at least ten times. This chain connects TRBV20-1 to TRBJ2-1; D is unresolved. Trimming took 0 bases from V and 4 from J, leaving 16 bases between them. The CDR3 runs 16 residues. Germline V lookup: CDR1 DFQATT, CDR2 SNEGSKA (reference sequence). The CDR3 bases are TGCAGTGCTAGAGATAAAGTTCAGCGTATTTACAATGAGCAGTTCTTC. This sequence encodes CSARDKVQRIYNEQFF.

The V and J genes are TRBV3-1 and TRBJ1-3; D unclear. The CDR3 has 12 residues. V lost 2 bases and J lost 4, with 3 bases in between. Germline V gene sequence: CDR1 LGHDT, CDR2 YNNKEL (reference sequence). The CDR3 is CASSQQGNTIYF. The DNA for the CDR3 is TGTGCCAGCAGCCAACAGGGAAACACCATATATTTT.

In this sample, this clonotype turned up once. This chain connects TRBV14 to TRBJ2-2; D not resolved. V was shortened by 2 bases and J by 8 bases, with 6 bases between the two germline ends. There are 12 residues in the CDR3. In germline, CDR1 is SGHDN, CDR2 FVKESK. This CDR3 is CASSQRWGELFF. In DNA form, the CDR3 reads TGTGCCAGCAGCCAACGCTGGGGGGAGCTGTTTTTT.

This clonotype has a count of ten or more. The CDR3 sequence: CSVVQGPYEQYF. Here the CDR3 DNA reads TGCAGCGTTGTACAGGGTCCCTACGAGCAGTACTTC. The rearrangement uses TRBV29-1 and TRBJ2-7; D is perhaps TRBD1 (6 bases). The germline V gene encodes CDR1 SQVTM and CDR2 ANQGSEA. V was pared by 4 bases and J by 2 bases, with 9 bases between. The CDR3 loop spans 12 amino acids.

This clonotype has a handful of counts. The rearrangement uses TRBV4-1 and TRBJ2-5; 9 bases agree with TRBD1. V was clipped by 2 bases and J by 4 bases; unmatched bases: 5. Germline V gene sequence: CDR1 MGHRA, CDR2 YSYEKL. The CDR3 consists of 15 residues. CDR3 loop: CASSQRGQGRETQYF. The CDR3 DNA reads TGCGCCAGCAGCCAAAGAGGACAGGGGCGAGAGACCCAGTACTTC.

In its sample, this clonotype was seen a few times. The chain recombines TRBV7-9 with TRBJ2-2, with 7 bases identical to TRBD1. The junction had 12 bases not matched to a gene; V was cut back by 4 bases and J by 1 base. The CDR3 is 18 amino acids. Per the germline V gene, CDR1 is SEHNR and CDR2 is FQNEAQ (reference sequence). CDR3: CASSSDRQGRGNTGELFF. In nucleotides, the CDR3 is TGTGCCAGCAGCTCGGACCGACAGGGAAGGGGGAACACCGGGGAGCTGTTTTTT. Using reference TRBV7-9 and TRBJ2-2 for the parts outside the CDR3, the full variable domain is DTGVSQNPRHKITKRGQNVTFRCDPISEHNRLYWYRQTLGQGPEFLTYFQNEAQLEKSRLLSDRFSAERPKGSFSTLEIQRTEQGDSAMYLCASSSDRQGRGNTGELFFGEGSRLTVL.

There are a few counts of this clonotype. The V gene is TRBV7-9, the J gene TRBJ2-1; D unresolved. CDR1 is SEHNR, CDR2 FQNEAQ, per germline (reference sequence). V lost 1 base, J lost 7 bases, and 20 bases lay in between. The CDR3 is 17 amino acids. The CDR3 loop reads CASSLGRRVTTGNEQFF. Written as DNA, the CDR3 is TGTGCCAGCAGCTTAGGTAGAAGGGTCACGACCGGGAATGAGCAGTTCTTC. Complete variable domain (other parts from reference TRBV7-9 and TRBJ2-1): DTGVSQNPRHKITKRGQNVTFRCDPISEHNRLYWYRQTLGQGPEFLTYFQNEAQLEKSRLLSDRFSAERPKGSFSTLEIQRTEQGDSAMYLCASSLGRRVTTGNEQFFGPGTRLTVL.

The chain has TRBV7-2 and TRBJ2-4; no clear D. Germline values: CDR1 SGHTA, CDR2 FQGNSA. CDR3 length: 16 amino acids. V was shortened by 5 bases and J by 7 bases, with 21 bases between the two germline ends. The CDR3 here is CASSPQFGPSRNIQYF. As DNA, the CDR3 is TGTGCCAGCAGCCCCCAGTTTGGACCCTCGCGGAACATTCAGTACTTC.

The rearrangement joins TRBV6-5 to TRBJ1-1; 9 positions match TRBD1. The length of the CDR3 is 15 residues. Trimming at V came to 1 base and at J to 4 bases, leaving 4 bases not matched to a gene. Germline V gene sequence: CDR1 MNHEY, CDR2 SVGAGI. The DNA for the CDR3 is TGTGCCAGCAGTTACTGGCTGACAGGGGGCACTGAAGCTTTCTTT. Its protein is CASSYWLTGGTEAFF.

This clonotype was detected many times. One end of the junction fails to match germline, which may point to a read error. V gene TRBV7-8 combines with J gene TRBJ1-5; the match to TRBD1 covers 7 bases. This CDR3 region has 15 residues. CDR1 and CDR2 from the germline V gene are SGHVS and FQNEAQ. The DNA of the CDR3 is TGTGCCAGCAGCGTAGCGGGACAGAGCAATCAGCCCCAGCATTTT. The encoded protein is CASSVAGQSNQPQHF.

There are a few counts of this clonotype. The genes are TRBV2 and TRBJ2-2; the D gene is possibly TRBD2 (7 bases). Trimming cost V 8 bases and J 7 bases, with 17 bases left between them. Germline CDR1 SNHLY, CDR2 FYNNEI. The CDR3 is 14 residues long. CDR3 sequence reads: CASGLAEGGGELFF. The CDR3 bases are TGTGCCAGCGGGCTAGCGGAGGGGGGCGGGGAGCTGTTTTTT.

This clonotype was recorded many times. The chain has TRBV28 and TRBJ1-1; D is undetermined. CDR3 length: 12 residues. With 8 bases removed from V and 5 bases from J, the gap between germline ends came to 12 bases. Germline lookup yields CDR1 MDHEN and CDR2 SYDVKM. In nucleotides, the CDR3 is TGTGCCAGCGATCGGGGTGGGACTGAAGCTTTCTTT. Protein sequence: CASDRGGTEAFF. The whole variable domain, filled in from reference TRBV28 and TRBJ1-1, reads DVKVTQSSRYLVKRTGEKVFLECVQDMDHENMFWYRQDPGLGLRLIYFSYDVKMKEKGDIPEGYSVSREKKERFSLILESASTNQTSMYLCASDRGGTEAFFGQGTRLTVV.

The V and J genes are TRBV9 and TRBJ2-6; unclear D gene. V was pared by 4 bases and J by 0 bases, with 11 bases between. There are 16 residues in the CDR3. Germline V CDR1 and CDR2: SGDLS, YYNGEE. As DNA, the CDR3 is TGTGCCAGCAGCCCTCGACGGAGCTCTGGGGCCAACGTCCTGACTTTC. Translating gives CASSPRRSSGANVLTF.

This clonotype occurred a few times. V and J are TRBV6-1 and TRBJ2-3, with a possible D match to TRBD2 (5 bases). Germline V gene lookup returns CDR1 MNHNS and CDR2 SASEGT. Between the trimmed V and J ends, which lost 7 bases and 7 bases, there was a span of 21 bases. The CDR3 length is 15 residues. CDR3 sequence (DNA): TGTGCCAGCACCTCGTCCGGGGTCCGGGCCTATACGCAGTATTTT. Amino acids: CASTSSGVRAYTQYF.

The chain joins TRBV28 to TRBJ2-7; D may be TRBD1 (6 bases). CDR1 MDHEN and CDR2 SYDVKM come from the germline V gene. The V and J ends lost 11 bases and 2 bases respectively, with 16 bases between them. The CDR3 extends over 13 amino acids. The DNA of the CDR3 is TGTGCCGCCGCCAGGGACATCACCTACGAGCAGTACTTC. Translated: CAAARDITYEQYF.

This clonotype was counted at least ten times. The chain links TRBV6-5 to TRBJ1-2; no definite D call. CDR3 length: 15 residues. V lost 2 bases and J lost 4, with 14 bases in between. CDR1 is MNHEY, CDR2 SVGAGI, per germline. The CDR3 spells CASSYDLAQLYGYTF. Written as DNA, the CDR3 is TGTGCCAGCAGTTACGATCTCGCCCAGCTCTATGGCTACACCTTC.

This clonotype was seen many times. The CDR3 DNA is TGTGCCAGCAGCCAAGAACGGAAACGCTACACCTTC. Its protein product is CASSQERKRYTF. The gene calls are TRBV3-1 and TRBJ1-2; D gene uncertain. V lost 0 bases, J lost 9 bases, and 8 bases lay in between. The CDR3 runs to 12 residues. Germline V CDR1 and CDR2: LGHDT, YNNKEL (reference sequence). Together with reference TRBV3-1 and TRBJ1-2, the CDR3 gives the full variable domain: DTAVSQTPKYLVTQMGNDKSIKCEQNLGHDTMYWYKQDSKKFLKIMFSYNNKELIINETVPNRFSPKSPDKAHLNLHINSLELGDSAVYFCASSQERKRYTFGSGTRLTVV.

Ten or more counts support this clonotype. CDR3 in amino acids: CASSYSRNQPQHF. CDR3 bases: TGTGCCAGCAGTTACTCAAGAAATCAGCCCCAGCATTTT. This chain links TRBV6-2 or TRBV6-3 with TRBJ1-5; D not certain. Germline CDR1 reads MNHEY; CDR2 reads SVGEGT. Trimming stripped 0 bases from V and 4 bases from J, with 4 bases between. The CDR3 consists of 13 residues.

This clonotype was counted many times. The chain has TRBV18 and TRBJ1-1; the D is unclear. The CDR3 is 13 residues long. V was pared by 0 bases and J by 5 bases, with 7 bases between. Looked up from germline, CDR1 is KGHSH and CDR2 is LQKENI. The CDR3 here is CASSPPSKTEAFF. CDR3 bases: TGTGCCAGCTCACCACCGTCCAAAACTGAAGCTTTCTTT.